This is a list of T cell receptor beta chains from one sample in a study of response to subunit inactivated influenza vaccine. In TCRdb, the RT-PCR reads were re-called with MiXCR into one record per CDR3 protein. The sample has 590,000 or so distinct CDR3 sequences; 14% are singletons. This material consisted of PBMCs from blood, taken around 14 days before vaccination. Receptor source: a man between 50 and 59 years old who received an inactivated influenza vaccine. CDR3s include the opening cysteine and the closing phenylalanine or tryptophan. Fields, in order: CDR3 protein, CDR3 DNA, V gene, D gene, clone size, J gene. The D gene is left open where the match is weak. Clone size, where shown, is once, few, many, or a class for clones that have expanded.

CDR3 protein: CASSSPGTGLTDTQYF; CDR3 DNA: TGTGCCAGCAGCTCCCCCGGGACAGGGTTGACAGATACGCAGTATTTT; V gene: TRBV12-3/TRBV12-4; D gene: TRBD1; clone size: few; J gene: TRBJ2-3
CDR3 protein: CAISDSAGLGYEQYF; CDR3 DNA: TGTGCCATCAGTGATTCGGCAGGGTTAGGGTACGAGCAGTACTTC; V gene: TRBV10-3; D gene: NA; clone size: NA; J gene: TRBJ2-7
CDR3 protein: CASSLAASGEETQYF; CDR3 DNA: TGTGCCAGCAGCTTAGCTGCTAGCGGGGAAGAGACCCAGTACTTC; V gene: TRBV7-2; D gene: TRBD2; clone size: NA; J gene: TRBJ2-5
CDR3 protein: CASSDNTGAHGYTF; CDR3 DNA: TGTGCCAGCAGTGACAATACAGGGGCTCATGGCTACACCTTC; V gene: TRBV2; D gene: TRBD1; clone size: few; J gene: TRBJ1-2
CDR3 protein: CASSTWTSGSPGELFF; CDR3 DNA: TGTGCCAGCAGTACTTGGACTAGCGGGAGTCCCGGGGAGCTGTTTTTT; V gene: TRBV12-3/TRBV12-4; D gene: TRBD2; clone size: NA; J gene: TRBJ2-2
CDR3 protein: CATSRPGYYEQYF; CDR3 DNA: TGTGCCACCAGCAGACCCGGTTACTACGAGCAGTACTTC; V gene: TRBV15; D gene: NA; clone size: many; J gene: TRBJ2-7
CDR3 protein: CASTRQGPHEQYF; CDR3 DNA: TGTGCCAGCACCCGACAGGGGCCCCACGAGCAGTACTTC; V gene: TRBV12-3/TRBV12-4; D gene: TRBD1; clone size: NA; J gene: TRBJ2-7
CDR3 protein: CASSRTGSLSETQYF; CDR3 DNA: TGTGCCAGCAGCCGAACCGGGTCCCTTTCGGAGACCCAGTACTTC; V gene: TRBV7-2; D gene: NA; clone size: few; J gene: TRBJ2-5
CDR3 protein: CASSPEGGMGQPQHF; CDR3 DNA: TGTGCCAGCAGCCCAGAGGGGGGGATGGGTCAGCCCCAGCATTTT; V gene: TRBV7-2; D gene: NA; clone size: NA; J gene: TRBJ1-5
CDR3 protein: CASNLAGGEQFF; CDR3 DNA: TGTGCCAGTAACCTAGCGGGAGGAGAGCAGTTCTTC; V gene: TRBV19; D gene: TRBD2; clone size: NA; J gene: TRBJ2-1
CDR3 protein: CASSPSGLDPYIVAKNIQYF; CDR3 DNA: TGCGCCAGCAGCCCATCGGGACTAGACCCCTACATCGTAGCCAAAAACATTCAGTACTTC; V gene: TRBV4-3; D gene: TRBD2; clone size: NA; J gene: TRBJ2-4
CDR3 protein: CASTPEGTFYEQYF; CDR3 DNA: TGTGCCAGCACCCCAGAGGGTACCTTCTACGAGCAGTACTTC; V gene: TRBV11-2; D gene: NA; clone size: NA; J gene: TRBJ2-7
CDR3 protein: CASSYSWGDADTDTQYF; CDR3 DNA: TGTGCCAGCAGTTACTCCTGGGGCGATGCCGACACAGATACGCAGTATTTT; V gene: TRBV6-5; D gene: NA; clone size: few; J gene: TRBJ2-3
CDR3 protein: CASSFSVTNYEQYF; CDR3 DNA: TGTGCCAGCAGTTTTTCGGTGACTAACTACGAGCAGTACTTC; V gene: TRBV12-3/TRBV12-4; D gene: NA; clone size: NA; J gene: TRBJ2-7
CDR3 protein: CASSLALTSGRARDTQYF; CDR3 DNA: TGTGCCAGCAGCTTAGCGTTGACTAGCGGGAGGGCCAGAGATACGCAGTATTTT; V gene: TRBV7-2; D gene: TRBD2; clone size: NA; J gene: TRBJ2-3
CDR3 protein: CASSQDPHRAEAFF; CDR3 DNA: TGTGCCAGCAGCCAAGACCCCCACAGGGCCGAAGCTTTCTTT; V gene: TRBV4-2; D gene: NA; clone size: few; J gene: TRBJ1-1
CDR3 protein: CASRGGQEYGYTF; CDR3 DNA: TGTGCCAGCAGAGGGGGACAGGAGTATGGCTACACCTTC; V gene: TRBV12-3/TRBV12-4; D gene: TRBD1; clone size: NA; J gene: TRBJ1-2
CDR3 protein: CASSQDGTGDGYTF; CDR3 DNA: TGTGCCAGCAGCCAAGATGGTACAGGGGATGGCTACACCTTC; V gene: TRBV4-2; D gene: TRBD1; clone size: few; J gene: TRBJ1-2
CDR3 protein: CASSLALKGYQPQHF; CDR3 DNA: TGTGCCAGCAGCTTAGCGCTTAAGGGGTACCAGCCCCAGCATTTT; V gene: TRBV7-2; D gene: NA; clone size: few; J gene: TRBJ1-5
CDR3 protein: CASSFPGADEQYF; CDR3 DNA: TGCGCCAGCAGCTTCCCGGGGGCCGACGAGCAGTACTTC; V gene: TRBV5-1; D gene: NA; clone size: NA; J gene: TRBJ2-7
CDR3 protein: CASSPIRGDTGELFF; CDR3 DNA: TGTGCCAGCTCACCTATCCGGGGGGACACCGGGGAGCTGTTTTTT; V gene: TRBV18; D gene: TRBD2; clone size: many; J gene: TRBJ2-2
CDR3 protein: CSARNQGGLAGYEQYF; CDR3 DNA: TGCAGTGCTAGAAATCAAGGGGGACTAGCGGGATACGAGCAGTACTTC; V gene: TRBV20-1; D gene: TRBD2; clone size: NA; J gene: TRBJ2-7
CDR3 protein: CASGLSGRNNEQFF; CDR3 DNA: TGTGCTAGTGGTCTTAGCGGGAGGAACAATGAGCAGTTCTTC; V gene: TRBV12-5; D gene: TRBD2; clone size: NA; J gene: TRBJ2-1
CDR3 protein: CASSGGQGASEQYF; CDR3 DNA: TGTGCCAGCTCAGGAGGGCAGGGGGCAAGCGAGCAGTACTTC; V gene: TRBV18; D gene: TRBD1; clone size: NA; J gene: TRBJ2-7
CDR3 protein: CASSQDRGANTGELFF; CDR3 DNA: TGCGCCAGCAGCCAAGATAGGGGGGCGAACACCGGGGAGCTGTTTTTT; V gene: TRBV4-3; D gene: NA; clone size: few; J gene: TRBJ2-2
CDR3 protein: CASSYWTASRETQYF; CDR3 DNA: TGTGCCAGCAGCTACTGGACGGCCTCCAGGGAGACCCAGTACTTC; V gene: TRBV7-8; D gene: NA; clone size: few; J gene: TRBJ2-5
CDR3 protein: CALAGQGAGETQYF; CDR3 DNA: TGTGCCCTAGCCGGACAGGGGGCCGGAGAGACCCAGTACTTC; V gene: TRBV2; D gene: TRBD1; clone size: NA; J gene: TRBJ2-5
CDR3 protein: CASSLRGSTDTQYF; CDR3 DNA: TGTGCCAGCAGTTTGCGGGGGAGCACAGATACGCAGTATTTT; V gene: TRBV12-3/TRBV12-4; D gene: TRBD2; clone size: many; J gene: TRBJ2-3
CDR3 protein: CASSQKTSGGIYEQYF; CDR3 DNA: TGCGCCAGCAGCCAAAAGACTAGCGGGGGGATCTACGAGCAGTACTTC; V gene: TRBV4-1; D gene: TRBD2; clone size: NA; J gene: TRBJ2-7
CDR3 protein: CASNTGSSGANVLTF; CDR3 DNA: TGTGCCAGCAATACAGGGAGCTCTGGGGCCAACGTCCTGACTTTC; V gene: TRBV4-2; D gene: NA; clone size: NA; J gene: TRBJ2-6
CDR3 protein: CSASPSNTGELFF; CDR3 DNA: TGCAGTGCTAGTCCCTCGAACACCGGGGAGCTGTTTTTT; V gene: TRBV20-1; D gene: NA; clone size: few; J gene: TRBJ2-2
CDR3 protein: CASSLTAGGSQETQYF; CDR3 DNA: TGCGCCAGCAGCTTGACGGCGGGAGGTTCACAAGAGACCCAGTACTTC; V gene: TRBV5-1; D gene: TRBD2; clone size: few; J gene: TRBJ2-5
CDR3 protein: CASSQEGYRVPLHF; CDR3 DNA: TGTGCCAGCAGCCAAGAGGGTTACAGGGTTCCCCTCCACTTT; V gene: TRBV4-2; D gene: NA; clone size: NA; J gene: TRBJ1-6
CDR3 protein: CASSPVAGELFF; CDR3 DNA: TGTGCCAGCAGCCCCGTGGCGGGGGAGCTGTTTTTT; V gene: TRBV5-1; D gene: NA; clone size: many; J gene: TRBJ2-2
CDR3 protein: CASTQHRELYAYGYTF; CDR3 DNA: TGCGCCAGCACCCAACACAGGGAACTCTATGCCTATGGCTACACCTTC; V gene: TRBV4-1; D gene: NA; clone size: few; J gene: TRBJ1-2
CDR3 protein: CAIRQGPMGEQFF; CDR3 DNA: TGTGCCATCAGACAGGGCCCTATGGGTGAGCAGTTCTTC; V gene: TRBV7-9; D gene: TRBD1; clone size: NA; J gene: TRBJ2-1
CDR3 protein: CASSTGDLAGNTIYF; CDR3 DNA: TGTGCCAGCAGTACAGGGGATCTAGCTGGAAACACCATATATTTT; V gene: TRBV12-3/TRBV12-4; D gene: TRBD1; clone size: few; J gene: TRBJ1-3
CDR3 protein: CASSLVRKYNEQFF; CDR3 DNA: TGTGCCAGCAGCTTAGTACGGAAATACAATGAGCAGTTCTTC; V gene: TRBV11-2; D gene: NA; clone size: few; J gene: TRBJ2-1
CDR3 protein: CASSRPGGYTF; CDR3 DNA: TGTGCCAGCAGCCGTCCCGGTGGCTACACCTTC; V gene: TRBV5-6; D gene: NA; clone size: NA; J gene: TRBJ1-2
CDR3 protein: CASSPGTGLNEQFF; CDR3 DNA: TGTGCCAGCAGCCCCGGGACAGGTCTTAATGAGCAGTTCTTC; V gene: TRBV2; D gene: TRBD1; clone size: NA; J gene: TRBJ2-1
CDR3 protein: CSARDSTNEKLFF; CDR3 DNA: TGCAGTGCTAGGGACAGCACTAATGAAAAACTGTTTTTT; V gene: TRBV20-1; D gene: NA; clone size: many; J gene: TRBJ1-4
CDR3 protein: CASSSLDRSNEQFF; CDR3 DNA: TGTGCCAGCAGCTCCCTCGATAGGAGCAATGAGCAGTTCTTC; V gene: TRBV7-6; D gene: NA; clone size: NA; J gene: TRBJ2-1
CDR3 protein: CASSPKSWGDGFSGYTF; CDR3 DNA: TGTGCCAGCAGTCCAAAGAGCTGGGGGGACGGGTTCTCTGGCTACACCTTC; V gene: TRBV7-2; D gene: NA; clone size: NA; J gene: TRBJ1-2
CDR3 protein: CASSPGPGQPQHF; CDR3 DNA: TGTGCCAGTAGTCCTGGCCCAGGGCAGCCCCAGCATTTT; V gene: TRBV19; D gene: NA; clone size: many; J gene: TRBJ1-5
CDR3 protein: CASSRAGRVYNEQFF; CDR3 DNA: TGTGCCAGCAGCCGGGCCGGGAGAGTCTACAATGAGCAGTTCTTC; V gene: TRBV25-1; D gene: NA; clone size: few; J gene: TRBJ2-1
CDR3 protein: CASSQWTGYNEQFF; CDR3 DNA: TGTGCCAGCAGCCAATGGACAGGGTACAATGAGCAGTTCTTC; V gene: TRBV3-1; D gene: TRBD1; clone size: few; J gene: TRBJ2-1
CDR3 protein: CASSQVGAFNQPQHF; CDR3 DNA: TGCGCCAGCAGCCAAGTAGGTGCCTTCAATCAGCCCCAGCATTTT; V gene: TRBV4-3; D gene: NA; clone size: NA; J gene: TRBJ1-5
CDR3 protein: CASKVRVYTEAFF; CDR3 DNA: TGTGCCAGCAAGGTCAGGGTCTACACTGAAGCTTTCTTT; V gene: TRBV27; D gene: NA; clone size: few; J gene: TRBJ1-1
CDR3 protein: CASSSLGGRSYSPLHF; CDR3 DNA: TGTGCCAGCAGTTCCCTTGGGGGGCGTAGTTATTCACCCCTCCACTTT; V gene: TRBV6-5; D gene: NA; clone size: few; J gene: TRBJ1-6
CDR3 protein: CASSSSRLRTDTQYF; CDR3 DNA: TGTGCCAGCAGCTCCTCCCGACTACGCACAGATACGCAGTATTTT; V gene: TRBV7-2; D gene: NA; clone size: NA; J gene: TRBJ2-3